This T cell receptor beta chain was obtained from a study of T cell responses to AZD1222 COVID-19 vaccine. Study results and caveats: Donors were largely white British and mainly female; clonal diversity was possibly underestimated. CD4 TCRs associated with vaccination spanned spike, dominating at 160-218 and 743-854. The breadth and depth of Spike-specific TCRs increased once two AZD1222 doses had been given.

This clone was recorded a few times. Its matching antigen is unknown. Losses at the gene ends were 5 bases for V and 3 bases for J; bases not matched to a gene: 13. Germline CDR1 and CDR2: SGHVS and FQNEAQ. The CDR3 has 17 residues. Using immunoSEQ multiplex PCR, the repertoire was profiled, and TCRdb retains in-frame clones only, with some absent. This sample has tens of thousands of clones; 88% occur once, and the top ten carry roughly 4.7%. The receptor was derived from an adult in good health. The chain recombines TRBV7-8 with TRBJ1-5, with 7 bases lining up with TRBD1. Sample: peripheral blood, taken on day 0 of MenACWY control vaccination. CDR3 loop: CASSPGHRQGLNQPQHF. CDR3 DNA sequence: TGTGCCAGCAGCCCTGGTCATCGACAGGGACTCAATCAGCCCCAGCATTTT.